This TCR beta chain was sequenced during a study of T cell responses to AZD1222 COVID-19 vaccine. There are a few counts of this clone. The V end was cut by 4 bases, the J end by 2 bases, with 18 bases between. CDR1 and CDR2 (germline): SGHKS, YYEKEE (reference sequence). This CDR3 comprises 16 residues. Some clones are missing from TCRdb's copy, which holds only in-frame ones; the method was immunoSEQ multiplex PCR. The sample contains some 150,000 clones, almost 85% of which appear only once. V is TRBV5-5 and J is TRBJ1-1; TRBD1 might be the D (6 bases). This clonotype was obtained from an adult who received the MenACWY meningococcal vaccine as a control. Sequenced here: peripheral blood, sampled 28 days after the second dose of the MenACWY control vaccine. The CDR3 nucleotides are TGTGCCAGCAGCGTTATTCGGACAGTGACAAACACTGAAGCTTTCTTT. Protein product: CASSVIRTVTNTEAFF.